A selection of T cell receptor beta chains follows, all from one sample in a study of lymphopenia after photon versus proton radiotherapy. Method: immunoSEQ multiplex PCR; TCRdb's copy keeps in-frame clones and lacks some. The table includes about 53,000 clones, around 88% detected once. The sample consisted of peripheral blood, taken from a patient treated with photon-based radiotherapy. The receptors shown here come from a man aged 50-59 years with gastric cancer. Both conserved end residues are part of each CDR3. D genes are given only for firm matches. Clone size is given for some rows only: seen once, a few or many times, or a class if the clone is expanded.

-	-	TRBV2	TRBJ1-4	19	TGTGCCAGCAGTGATGGGCCCCCGACAGGCCGAGCAACTAATGAAAAACTGTTTTTT	CASSDGPPTGRATNEKLFF
once	-	TRBV27	TRBJ1-1	14	TGTGCCAGCAGCCCAGGGGTCATGAACACTGAAGCTTTCTTT	CASSPGVMNTEAFF
-	TRBD1	TRBV5-1	TRBJ1-4	15	TGCGCCAGCAGCCACGAGGGACAGCTTAATGAAAAACTGTTTTTT	CASSHEGQLNEKLFF
-	-	TRBV30	TRBJ2-3	14	TGTGCCTGGAGCCTGGGACTCTCCCGAGATACGCAGTATTTT	CAWSLGLSRDTQYF
-	-	TRBV9	TRBJ1-2	14	TGTGCCAGCAGCTTCGGCAGGGACAATTATGGCTACACCTTC	CASSFGRDNYGYTF
-	-	TRBV7-2	TRBJ2-2	15	TGTGCCAGCAGCCGGACCCAGACGAACACCGGGGAGCTGTTTTTT	CASSRTQTNTGELFF
few	-	TRBV6-6	TRBJ1-5	13	TGTGCCAGCAGTCTATCGGGGGGGCAGCCCCAGCATTTT	CASSLSGGQPQHF
-	-	TRBV5-5	TRBJ2-5	15	TGTGCCAGCAGCTCAGGCCCGGGGGCTGGGGAGACCCAGTACTTC	CASSSGPGAGETQYF
-	-	TRBV30	TRBJ2-2	13	TGTGCCTGGAGTGGGGTCCGAACCGGGGAGCTGTTTTTT	CAWSGVRTGELFF
-	-	TRBV19	TRBJ1-4	14	TGTGCCAGTAGTACAGGGGTATTTGGAGAAAAACTGTTTTTT	CASSTGVFGEKLFF
-	TRBD2	TRBV7-9	TRBJ2-1	17	TGTGCCAGCAGCCCTCTCCTAGCGGGAAGCTCCTACAATGAGCAGTTCTTC	CASSPLLAGSSYNEQFF
-	-	TRBV12-1	TRBJ1-1	14	TGTGCCAGCAGCTTACAGGGGAAGAACACTGAAGCTTTCTTT	CASSLQGKNTEAFF
-	-	TRBV5-1	TRBJ2-3	15	TGCGCCAGCAGCTTGGACGGCAGAGAGGCAGATACGCAGTATTTT	CASSLDGREADTQYF
-	-	TRBV28	TRBJ1-4	17	TGTGCCAGCAGTTTCGCAGGGTTAACCGCAACTAATGAAAAACTGTTTTTT	CASSFAGLTATNEKLFF
-	-	TRBV15	TRBJ1-5	15	TGTGCCACCAGCGACCAGGCAGGGCGGAATCAGCCCCAGCATTTT	CATSDQAGRNQPQHF
-	TRBD1	TRBV18	TRBJ2-7	13	TGTGCCAGCTCAACGGGACAGGGCTACGAGCAGTACTTC	CASSTGQGYEQYF
many	-	TRBV10-3	TRBJ1-4	16	TGTGCCATCAGTGAGGGAAACGCCGGACGTAATGAAAAACTGTTTTTT	CAISEGNAGRNEKLFF
-	-	TRBV28	TRBJ1-4	15	TGTGCCAGCAGTAACGCAGGGACGACTAATGAAAAACTGTTTTTT	CASSNAGTTNEKLFF
-	TRBD1	TRBV28	TRBJ1-2	16	TGTGCCAGCAGCCTCTCCCCGGACAGGGCCCATAATGGCTACACCTTC	CASSLSPDRAHNGYTF
once	-	TRBV7-2	TRBJ2-3	15	TGTGCCAGCAGCTTAAACAGGGGAGGGACAGATACGCAGTATTTT	CASSLNRGGTDTQYF
few	-	TRBV28	TRBJ1-3	16	TGTGCCAGCACCTCCAGAGCGCCAGGCTCTGGAAACACCATATATTTT	CASTSRAPGSGNTIYF
-	-	TRBV11-3	TRBJ2-3	13	TGTGCCAGCAGCTTACAGGGCGGAGATACGCAGTATTTT	CASSLQGGDTQYF
-	-	TRBV2	TRBJ2-1	16	TGTGCCAGCACGAGTCAGGGAGCCGGCTCCTACAATGAGCAGTTCTTC	CASTSQGAGSYNEQFF
few	-	TRBV4-3	TRBJ2-2	12	TGCGCCAGCAGCCAAGGCTTCGGGGAGCTGTTTTTT	CASSQGFGELFF
-	-	TRBV7-6	TRBJ2-5	14	TGTGCCAGCAGCTTATTATTGGAGGGGGAGACCCAGTACTTC	CASSLLLEGETQYF
-	TRBD2	TRBV6-4	TRBJ2-1	15	TGTGCCAGCAGTCCACTAGCGGGAGAAACTGGTGAGCAGTTCTTC	CASSPLAGETGEQFF
-	TRBD2	TRBV5-1	TRBJ2-1	18	TGCGCCAGCAGCCCTGGGACTAGCGGGACCATTGTCTACAATGAGCAGTTCTTC	CASSPGTSGTIVYNEQFF
-	-	TRBV5-1	TRBJ2-5	13	TGCGCCAGCAGGGAAGCGATCCAAGAGACCCAGTACTTC	CASREAIQETQYF
few	-	TRBV2	TRBJ1-4	16	TGTGCCAGCAGTTATAACCGGGAACCACCCAATGAAAAACTGTTTTTT	CASSYNREPPNEKLFF
few	TRBD1	TRBV7-9	TRBJ1-1	15	TGTGCCAGCAGCTTAGGGGGGACAGGGGAGACTGAAGCTTTCTTT	CASSLGGTGETEAFF
-	TRBD2	TRBV30	TRBJ2-5	16	TGTGCCTGGAGTGTAGGGTCTAGCGGGAGCGGCGAGACCCAGTACTTC	CAWSVGSSGSGETQYF
-	-	TRBV6-1	TRBJ2-2	14	TGTGCCAGCAGTAGCGGGCTGAACACCGGGGAGCTGTTTTTT	CASSSGLNTGELFF
-	-	TRBV5-6	TRBJ2-3	11	TGTGCCAGCAGCTTCCGGGATACGCAGTATTTT	CASSFRDTQYF
once	TRBD1	TRBV9	TRBJ2-6	19	TGTGCCAGCAGCCCTAACCCCTACAGGGGGCTTGTTGGGGCCAACGTCCTGACTTTC	CASSPNPYRGLVGANVLTF
-	-	TRBV28	TRBJ1-2	14	TGTGCCAGCAGTACCCGAGGGGGGGCAGGCGGCTACACCTTC	CASSTRGGAGGYTF
-	-	TRBV19	TRBJ2-7	14	TGTGCCAGTAGTATAGTTGGTCGTTCCTACGAGCAGTACTTC	CASSIVGRSYEQYF
-	-	TRBV30	TRBJ2-3	11	TGTGCCTGGAAGTTGGGCGGTACGCAGTATTTT	CAWKLGGTQYF